Listed below are T cell receptor beta chains from one sample, sequenced in a study of blood T cells in healthy people across ages. MiXCR, run by TCRdb on the 5' RACE reads, gives a single entry per CDR3 protein. The sample contains 650,000 to 900,000 distinct CDR3 sequences, 62% of which appear only once. The specimen was blood. The receptors derive from a man younger than 40 in good health. Both conserved end residues are part of each CDR3. A D gene is named only where the DNA matches it firmly. Part of the rows lack a size; the others show once, few, many or a class for expanded clones.

j_gene,d_gene,v_gene,abundance,CDR3nt,CDR3aa
TRBJ2-1,NA,TRBV9,NA,TGTGCCAGCAGCGTAGGTAGGGAAGGGACTGAGCAGTTCTTC,CASSVGREGTEQFF
TRBJ2-1,TRBD2,TRBV9,NA,TGTGCCAGCAGCGTAGGGCCCCGGGGGGGGACTTACAATGAGCAGTTCTTC,CASSVGPRGGTYNEQFF
TRBJ2-3,NA,TRBV4-3,NA,TGCGCCAGCAGCCAAGGGGAGGGGGGCCCAGATACGCAGTATTTT,CASSQGEGGPDTQYF
TRBJ2-1,NA,TRBV3-1,NA,TGTGCCAGCAGCCAAGGCCTAGTGGGCAATGAGCAGTTCTTC,CASSQGLVGNEQFF
TRBJ1-2,NA,TRBV7-8,NA,TGTGCCAGCAGCCTGGCGACGGGTGGCTACACCTTC,CASSLATGGYTF
TRBJ1-2,TRBD1,TRBV28,few,TGTGCCAGCAGGGGGACAGGGCAGGACTATGGCTACACCTTC,CASRGTGQDYGYTF
TRBJ1-2,TRBD1,TRBV6-2/TRBV6-3,few,TGTGCCAGCAGTTACTCGAGGGGGCTAGACTATGGCTACACCTTC,CASSYSRGLDYGYTF
TRBJ1-6,TRBD1,TRBV3-1,NA,TGTGCCAGCACCAGGACAGGGTCTTGGTCACCCCTCCACTTT,CASTRTGSWSPLHF
TRBJ2-1,TRBD1,TRBV7-9,few,TGTGCCAGCGGGACAGGGTGGAGCAATGAGCAGTTCTTC,CASGTGWSNEQFF
TRBJ2-7,NA,TRBV28,NA,TGTGCCAGCAGTCCGCCGTTCCAGGGACTGCGGGTGGCCTACGAGCAGTACTTC,CASSPPFQGLRVAYEQYF
TRBJ2-3,NA,TRBV12-3/TRBV12-4,NA,TGTGCCAGCAGTTTAGGGGAAGATACGCGGTATTTT,CASSLGEDTRYF
TRBJ1-6,NA,TRBV20-1,NA,TGCAGTGCTTCGACGTCAGGTGCCTATAATTCACCCCTCCACTTT,CSASTSGAYNSPLHF
TRBJ1-1,TRBD1,TRBV2,NA,TGTGCCAGCAGTCCCTACTCGGGACAGTCGAACACTGAAGCTTTCTTT,CASSPYSGQSNTEAFF
TRBJ1-4,NA,TRBV29-1,NA,TGCAGCGTTGAAGACATGGGGGGGGAAAAACTGTTTTTT,CSVEDMGGEKLFF
TRBJ1-1,TRBD1,TRBV20-1,NA,TGCAGTGCTAACAGGGGAGCGAACACTGAAGCTTTCTTT,CSANRGANTEAFF
TRBJ2-7,NA,TRBV9,many,TGTGCCAGCAGCGTGCTGACAGAGCCCTACGAGCAGTACTTC,CASSVLTEPYEQYF
TRBJ1-4,NA,TRBV7-2,NA,TGTGCCAGCAGCTTAGCCCCCCCTGCAACTAATGAAAAACTGTTTTTT,CASSLAPPATNEKLFF
TRBJ2-3,NA,TRBV3-1,NA,TGTGCCAGCAGCCAAACGGGTCTACCGTCGCAGTATTTT,CASSQTGLPSQYF
TRBJ2-7,NA,TRBV7-8,NA,TGTGCCAGCAGCTTAGCTTCATCGGGGGCCGAGCAGTACTTC,CASSLASSGAEQYF
TRBJ2-1,NA,TRBV4-3,NA,TGCGCCAGCAGCCAAGATTACCAGTCCAATGAGCAGTTCTTC,CASSQDYQSNEQFF
TRBJ1-6,NA,TRBV7-3,NA,TGTGCCAGCAGCTTAACGGGGATTAATTCACCCCTCCACTTT,CASSLTGINSPLHF
TRBJ2-2,NA,TRBV14,NA,TGTGCCAGCAGCCAATCCAAGAACACCGGGGAGCTGTTTTTT,CASSQSKNTGELFF
TRBJ2-5,TRBD1,TRBV6-2/TRBV6-3,NA,TGTGCCAGCAGTTGGGGACAGGGGGCTCCAGAGACCCAGTACTTC,CASSWGQGAPETQYF
TRBJ2-3,TRBD2,TRBV7-2,NA,TGTGCCAGCACCCCAAAGCGGGGGAGAAGCACAGATACGCAGTATTTT,CASTPKRGRSTDTQYF
TRBJ1-4,NA,TRBV30,NA,TGTGCCTGGACCAGGGGAGGTATTAATGAAAAACTGTTTTTT,CAWTRGGINEKLFF
TRBJ1-5,NA,TRBV6-6,NA,TGTGCCAGCAACGACAGACTCCTTAGCAATCAGCCCCAGCATTTT,CASNDRLLSNQPQHF
TRBJ2-3,NA,TRBV4-3,NA,TGCGCCAGCAGCCAAGACACACAGGGGAGGCTCGCAGATACGCAGTATTTT,CASSQDTQGRLADTQYF
TRBJ2-7,TRBD1,TRBV9,few,TGTGCCAGCAGCGCTTCGACAGGGATATCCTACGAGCAGTACTTC,CASSASTGISYEQYF
TRBJ1-1,TRBD1,TRBV7-9,NA,TGTGCCAGCAGCTTAGGTGCCAGGGGGTCCACTGAAGCTTTCTTT,CASSLGARGSTEAFF
TRBJ2-3,TRBD2,TRBV7-3,NA,TGTGCCAGCAGCAATAGCGGGACCGGGGGAGATACGCAGTATTTT,CASSNSGTGGDTQYF
TRBJ2-7,NA,TRBV6-2/TRBV6-3,NA,TGTGCCAGCAGTTACCAACTCGGCGTCAGCCCCTCCTACGAGCAGTACTTC,CASSYQLGVSPSYEQYF
TRBJ2-5,NA,TRBV20-1,once,TGCAGTGCGCAGGCGGAGACCCAGTACTTC,CSAQAETQYF
TRBJ1-6,TRBD1,TRBV15,few,TGTGCCACCAGCAGGCATACGGGACAGGGGTTCCATTCACCCCTCCACTTT,CATSRHTGQGFHSPLHF
TRBJ2-3,NA,TRBV11-2,few,TGTGCCAGCAGCTTCTATGGGGGCACAGATACGCAGTATTTT,CASSFYGGTDTQYF
TRBJ1-6,NA,TRBV4-3,once,TGCGCCAGCAGCCAAGATCGACAGGCCTATAATTCACCCCTCCACTTT,CASSQDRQAYNSPLHF
TRBJ1-2,NA,TRBV9,NA,TGTGCCAGCAGCGATGGACAGCCGGGGGCCGGAGACTATGGCTACACCTTC,CASSDGQPGAGDYGYTF
TRBJ2-5,NA,TRBV20-1,NA,TGCAGTGCTAGAACGCCCAGGGGGGTATGGGAGACCCAGTACTTC,CSARTPRGVWETQYF
TRBJ2-3,NA,TRBV7-9,NA,TGTGCCAGCAGCTTAGCGGACAGTACGCAGTATTTT,CASSLADSTQYF
TRBJ2-7,NA,TRBV5-6,NA,TGTGCCGGCAGCTTGGATGGGAGCGAGCAGTACTTC,CAGSLDGSEQYF
TRBJ2-7,TRBD2,TRBV28,NA,TGTGCCAGCAGTGTGGTTGGGCGGGGGACCCACTACGAGCAGTACTTC,CASSVVGRGTHYEQYF
TRBJ2-1,NA,TRBV7-9,few,TGTGCCAGCAGCTTAGGACTCACAGGAGATGAGCAGTTCTTC,CASSLGLTGDEQFF
TRBJ2-3,NA,TRBV3-1,NA,TGTGCCAGCAGCCAGAGGGCAGGGCCGAGCACAGATACGCAGTATTTT,CASSQRAGPSTDTQYF
TRBJ2-3,NA,TRBV6-6,NA,TGTGCCAGCACCTATACTACAGGGACCCGATACGCAGTTGAGCAGTATTTT,CASTYTTGTRYAVEQYF
TRBJ2-5,NA,TRBV9,NA,TGTGCCAGCAGCGTACTGGCGGGTCTGGAGACCCAGTACTTC,CASSVLAGLETQYF
TRBJ2-3,NA,TRBV28,NA,TGTGCCAGCAGTTTAGGACTCCACGAGGGGACTTCGTATTTT,CASSLGLHEGTSYF
TRBJ2-3,TRBD2,TRBV13,NA,TGTGCCAGCAGCTTCGGACTAGCGGGGGCCCACACAGATACGCAGTATTTT,CASSFGLAGAHTDTQYF
TRBJ2-3,TRBD1,TRBV28,NA,TGTGCCAGCAGTCCACCGACAGGGGTGAACGCAGATACGCAGTATTTT,CASSPPTGVNADTQYF
TRBJ2-1,NA,TRBV4-1,NA,TGCGCCAGCAGCCAAGAAGGGGGTGGGAATGAGCAGTTCTTC,CASSQEGGGNEQFF
TRBJ2-1,NA,TRBV4-3,NA,TGCGCCAGCAGCCAAGTCGGTCGTGTTGAGCAGTTCTTC,CASSQVGRVEQFF
TRBJ2-1,NA,TRBV10-3,NA,TGTGTACCCGTGGGCGGAGAGACCCAGTTCTTC,CVPVGGETQFF
TRBJ1-1,NA,TRBV28,NA,TGTGCCAGCACTGACTCCCGCGGTTTCGAAGCTTTCTTT,CASTDSRGFEAFF
TRBJ2-4,NA,TRBV29-1,NA,TGCAGCGTCCGGGCGAGGTTCCTGGAGCAGTACTTC,CSVRARFLEQYF
TRBJ2-5,NA,TRBV20-1,NA,TGCAGTGCTAGAGGCCCCCGGGAACAAGAGACCCAGTACTTC,CSARGPREQETQYF
TRBJ2-5,TRBD1,TRBV5-6,few,TGTGCCAGCACCATTAACTACAGGGGGCGCAGAGAGACCCAGTACTTC,CASTINYRGRRETQYF
TRBJ2-7,TRBD2,TRBV20-1,NA,TGCAGTCCCACCATCAGGGCTAGCGGGCCCAAGTACGAGCAGTACTTC,CSPTIRASGPKYEQYF
TRBJ2-7,NA,TRBV29-1,few,TGCAGCGTTCCCGGGTCCGGGTCCTACGAGCAGTACTTC,CSVPGSGSYEQYF
TRBJ2-1,NA,TRBV13,NA,TGTGCCAGCAGCTTCTGGACAGAGGTCTACAATGAGCAGTTCTTC,CASSFWTEVYNEQFF
TRBJ2-7,TRBD1,TRBV6-5,once,TGTGCCAGCAGTTCACCGGGACAGGGGGCGGATTACGAGCAGTACTTC,CASSSPGQGADYEQYF
TRBJ2-1,NA,TRBV6-2/TRBV6-3,few,TGTGCCAGCAGTTTCGCGGGCTACAATGAGCAGTTCTTC,CASSFAGYNEQFF